This TCR beta chain was sequenced during a study of blood T cell repertoires in COVID-19. Study background: T cells, B-cell-depleted T cells, or PBMCs supplied cDNA or gDNA.

In the original analysis: Nucleated cell number was recorded as an estimate derived from reference gene primer amplification. Method: immunoSEQ multiplex PCR; TCRdb's copy keeps in-frame clones and lacks some. V and J calls plus clone size are reproduced from that table; the DNA served to infer D and trimming. The sample contains 55,000 to 75,000 clones, about 80% of which appear only once. The CDR3 is 18 residues long. The germline V gene encodes CDR1 SGHTA and CDR2 FQGNSA. V gave up 0 bases and J gave up 7 bases, with 22 bases separating them. This TCR was recovered from a man older than 75 with COVID-19, enrolled during active disease. Sequenced: peripheral blood. J is TRBJ1-5 and V is TRBV7-2; D gene unclear. CDR3 loop: CASSLAAGRLGVRQPQHF. The CDR3 coding sequence is TGTGCCAGCAGCTTAGCAGCAGGACGCCTGGGAGTGCGGCAGCCCCAGCATTTT.